This T cell receptor (beta chain) originates from a study of OX40 agonist ivuxolimab in advanced cancers. As for the study more broadly: Ivuxolimab was an agonistic, fully human IgG2 monoclonal antibody directed against OX40 (CD134), a costimulatory receptor. The point of sequencing TCRbeta in the periphery was to test whether ivuxolimab changed TCR sequence diversity and drove clonal T-cell expansion. Partial responses occurred in three dose-escalation patients, of whom one had hepatocellular carcinoma and two had cutaneous melanoma. Of the roughly 54 dose-escalation patients, hepatocellular carcinoma was present in approximately 20, melanoma in around 15, renal cell carcinoma in 9 and head and neck cancer in 9. Patients were allowed to have had prior anti-PD-1, anti-PD-L1 or anti-CTLA-4 therapy, and approximately 40% of the dose-escalation patients had previously received checkpoint inhibitors. In the dose-escalation cohort, 82.7% of patients were male, and the mean age was around 60 years, with a range of 23 to 79. Intravenous ivuxolimab was administered to patients every 2 weeks at six dose levels: 0.01, 0.1, 0.3, 1.5, 3 and 10 mg/kg. The paper describes the monotherapy dose-escalation part (N of about 47 patients) of the phase I trial of ivuxolimab. What the work shows at the level of the full study, not this receptor alone: In partial responders in the 0.1-3.0 mg/kg groups, normalized peripheral clonal expansion was found to be among the lowest, especially among CD8+ T cells. Clonal expansion of both CD4+ and CD8+ blood T cells was observed from baseline to week 6 at doses 0.1 to 3.0 mg/kg. Low levels of normalized T-cell clonal expansion were also shown by some nonresponding patients. The antigen specificity of the peripheral T cells that underwent clonal expansion was not determined. After ivuxolimab, expanded clones were on average more numerous among CD8+ T cells than among CD4+ T cells.

The trial excluded patients who had a history of autoimmune disease or who were on systemic immunosuppression. In every dose cohort, peripheral blood was drawn for TCR sequencing at baseline, cycle 4 day 1, and cycle 7 day 1. Samples were obtained from an open-label, multicenter, first-in-human phase I dose-escalation trial of ivuxolimab. Adults with locally advanced or metastatic melanoma, renal cell, hepatocellular, or head and neck squamous cell carcinoma were enrolled in the trial. Before TCR sequencing, CD4+ T cells and CD8+ T cells were sorted from peripheral blood as separate populations. To note about this clone: Its recognized antigen is unknown. No much larger clone exists at a distance of one base, and base qualities are not known.

Genomic DNA was isolated from the sorted cells so that the TCRbeta CDR3 region could be sequenced. The immunoSEQ Assay was used for sequencing of TCRbeta CDR3 regions. The source is immuneACCESS, and TCRdb retained only in-frame sequences with V and J called. Part of the clones is not carried over; for the studies checked, unresolved V genes explain less than half of this, and the remainder is unexplained. For this sample there are some 130,000 clones; roughly nine tenths appear just once. Of the sample, about 0.55% is held by the ten largest clones. The source is an adult with an advanced solid tumor such as melanoma, head and neck, liver or kidney cancer. Sample: CD4+ or CD8+ T cells sorted from blood, taken in a trial of the OX40 agonist ivuxolimab.

The DNA sequence is as follows: TGCGCCAGCAGCCCCAGGACTAGCGGGGGCCGCACAGATACGCAGTATTTT. Its product reads: CASSPRTSGGRTDTQYF. Recombination connected TRBV5-1 to TRBJ2-3, and 13 junctional nucleotides match TRBD2. V loses 4 bases at its end and J loses 1 base; junction bases beyond the gene matches: 6. The CDR3 holds 17 amino acids from the cysteine to the phenylalanine. Just CDR3 DNA is preserved here, 51 bases in frame from base 1. CDR1 and CDR2 are drawn from the germline V gene: SGHRS, YFSETQ.